These T cell receptor beta chains were read from a single sample in a study of shared T cell receptors in the human thymus. Sequencing was performed with immunoSEQ multiplex PCR; in TCRdb, only in-frame clones are kept and a portion is missing. The sample lists just under 550,000 clones; around three quarters were seen once. This same sample was also part of a study on human thymus T cells.

Sequenced: thymocytes. These receptors were collected from a boy in the first two years of life with a congenital heart defect. The CDR3 runs from the conserved cysteine through the conserved F or W. A D gene is named only where the DNA matches it firmly. Where a row states a size, it is once, few, many or the class of an expanded clone; other rows omit it.

j_call d_call v_call clone_size cdr3_nt cdr3_aa
TRBJ1-3 TRBD1 TRBV7-9 NA TGTGCCAGCAGCTTAGCCCCCGACAGGGTCTCTGGAAACACCATATATTTT CASSLAPDRVSGNTIYF
TRBJ2-7 TRBD2 TRBV4-1 NA TGCGCCAGCAGTCTGACTAGCGGGAGATCGTTACTGGGTGACGAGCAGTACTTC CASSLTSGRSLLGDEQYF
TRBJ2-3 TRBD1 TRBV5-1 NA TGCGCCAGCACCCCAGGGGGCCCCGGGGATACGCAGTATTTT CASTPGGPGDTQYF
TRBJ2-7 NA TRBV19 NA TGTGCCAGTAGTATCAGGGCAGCCTCCTACGAGCAGTACTTC CASSIRAASYEQYF
TRBJ2-7 NA TRBV5-1 NA TGCGCCAGCAGCACTACTAGACCACCCTGCTCCGAGCAGTACTTC CASSTTRPPCSEQYF
TRBJ2-1 TRBD2 TRBV4-3 NA TGCGCCAGCAGCCAAAATAGCGGGGCCGCCAAATACAATGAGCAGTTCTTC CASSQNSGAAKYNEQFF
TRBJ2-5 TRBD2 TRBV4-3 NA TGCGCCAGCAGCCAAGATGAGCGGGAGGGCCAAGAGACCCAGTACTTC CASSQDEREGQETQYF
TRBJ2-7 TRBD2 TRBV27 NA TGTGCCAGCAGTTCCCCGAGGACTAGCTCCTACGAGCAGTACTTC CASSSPRTSSYEQYF
TRBJ2-7 TRBD2 TRBV7-2 NA TGTGCCAGCAGCTTACCTAGCGGGTCCTACGAGCAGTACTTC CASSLPSGSYEQYF
TRBJ2-1 TRBD2 TRBV5-6 NA TGTGCCAGCAGCTACTCTAGCGGGAGATCCTGTTACAATGAGCAGTTCTTC CASSYSSGRSCYNEQFF
TRBJ2-3 TRBD2 TRBV7-9 few TGTGCCAGCAGCTTGGGGCTAGCGGGAGGCACAGATACGCAGTATTTT CASSLGLAGGTDTQYF
TRBJ2-4 TRBD2 TRBV4-2 NA TGTGCCAGCAGCCAAGGGGCGGGAGGAACGTCCAAAAACATTCAGTACTTC CASSQGAGGTSKNIQYF
TRBJ1-5 TRBD1 TRBV7-2 NA TGTGCCAGCAGCTTAGGCCGGGACAGGGTGAGACAGCCCCAGCATTTT CASSLGRDRVRQPQHF
TRBJ2-1 NA TRBV19 NA TGTGCCAGTGCACAGGGGGCGCGACTAGCGCACAATGAGCAGTTCTTC CASAQGARLAHNEQFF
TRBJ2-7 TRBD1 TRBV7-2 NA TGTGCCAGCAGCTTAGTGAGGGGACAGGGGGTCGAGCAGTACTTC CASSLVRGQGVEQYF
TRBJ2-1 TRBD2 TRBV14 NA TGTGCCAGCAGCCAAGGGCGGGAGTACGACAATGAGCAGTTCTTC CASSQGREYDNEQFF
TRBJ2-7 NA TRBV27 NA TGTGCCAGCAGTTCGAGCTCCTACGAGCAGTACTTC CASSSSSYEQYF
TRBJ2-5 TRBD2 TRBV5-6 NA TGTGCCAGCAGCTTGGGACTAGCGGGCGTCCGGGAGGCCCAGTACTTC CASSLGLAGVREAQYF
TRBJ2-6 NA TRBV5-8 NA TGTGCCAGCAGCTTGAGGGCAGGGGATCATGGGGCCAACGTCCTGACTTTC CASSLRAGDHGANVLTF
TRBJ2-5 NA TRBV5-1 NA TGCGCCAGCAGATCGAGGGAGGAGCGGGAGACCCAGTACTTC CASRSREERETQYF
TRBJ2-1 NA TRBV30 NA TGTGCCTGGACCGCGGAACCTACCTACAATGAGCAGTTCTTC CAWTAEPTYNEQFF
TRBJ1-1 NA TRBV6-1 NA TGTGCCAGCAGTGAAGGGGCGGGACGGAAGAACACTGAAGCTTTCTTT CASSEGAGRKNTEAFF
TRBJ2-2 TRBD1 TRBV4-1 NA TGCGCCAGCAGCGACCTAGTCCCCAACAGGGGTACCGGGGAGCTGTTTTTT CASSDLVPNRGTGELFF
TRBJ2-7 NA TRBV4-3 few TGCGCCAGCAGCCAAGGGCTACACCAAGGGACACCGGTCCACGAGCAGTACTTC CASSQGLHQGTPVHEQYF
TRBJ2-1 NA TRBV4-1 NA TGCGCCAGCAGCCAAAAGATAAGGGACACCCCCTCCGATAAGCAGTTCTTC CASSQKIRDTPSDKQFF
TRBJ1-1 NA TRBV19 NA TGTGCCAGTAGTATAGATCAAACAGGGCGCATGAACACTGAAGCTTTCTTT CASSIDQTGRMNTEAFF
TRBJ2-7 NA TRBV11-3 once TGTGCCAGCAGCTTAGGGGCAGGGGGGAACTACGAGCAGTACTTC CASSLGAGGNYEQYF
TRBJ1-5 NA TRBV6-1 few TGTGCCAGCAGTGGATTCGGGGGGTACAATCAGCCCCAGCATTTT CASSGFGGYNQPQHF
TRBJ2-1 TRBD2 TRBV28 NA TGTGCCAGCAGTTTTACCAGCGGGAGGGCCGGCTCCTACAATGAGCAGTTCTTC CASSFTSGRAGSYNEQFF
TRBJ2-7 TRBD1 TRBV19 NA TGTGCCAGTAGGTCACAGGGGACCCACGAGCAGTACTTC CASRSQGTHEQYF
TRBJ1-4 TRBD1 TRBV27 NA TGTGCCAGCAGTTCGAAACGGACAGGGAGGAGGCTAACTAATGAAAAACTGTTTTTT CASSSKRTGRRLTNEKLFF
TRBJ1-1 NA TRBV7-9 NA TGTGCCAGCAGCTTAGGTGGGGAGCATGAAGCTTTCTTT CASSLGGEHEAFF
TRBJ2-7 TRBD1 TRBV5-1 NA TGCGCCAGCAGCGCCCCCAGGGGGCTCTCCTACGAGCAGTACTTC CASSAPRGLSYEQYF
TRBJ2-1 TRBD2 TRBV6-6 NA TGTGCCAGCAGTTACAGGCGGGAGAAGGGCAATGAGCAGTTCTTC CASSYRREKGNEQFF
TRBJ1-2 TRBD1 TRBV27 NA TGTGCCAGCAGTTCCTCAGGGGGCTATGGCTACACCTTC CASSSSGGYGYTF
TRBJ2-7 TRBD1 TRBV28 NA TGTGCCAGCAGTCTCTGTAGCAAAAAACTTACAGGGGGCTCTAACGAGCAGTACTTC CASSLCSKKLTGGSNEQYF
TRBJ1-1 NA TRBV15 NA TGTGCCACCAGCAGAGATCCCCAGGAATGGATGAACACTGAAGCTTTCTTT CATSRDPQEWMNTEAFF
TRBJ2-7 NA TRBV2 NA TGTGCCAGGGGGGGACTCGACTCCTACGAGCAGTACTTC CARGGLDSYEQYF
TRBJ2-7 TRBD2 TRBV6-6 NA TGTGCCAGCAGTTACGACGGACTAGCGGGTGAGCAGTACTTC CASSYDGLAGEQYF
TRBJ2-2 TRBD2 TRBV4-1 NA TGCGCCAGCAGCCAAGATGGACTAGCGGAAGGGGAGCTGTTTTTT CASSQDGLAEGELFF
TRBJ2-1 TRBD2 TRBV7-9 NA TGTGCCAGCAGCTTAAGGCGGGGGGAGCAGTTCTTC CASSLRRGEQFF
TRBJ2-7 NA TRBV4-1 NA TGCGCCAGCAGCCAAGTTGAAGGACACCCCCCCTACGAGCAGTACTTC CASSQVEGHPPYEQYF
TRBJ2-7 NA TRBV21-1 NA NA CASSEGSWAGGSYEQYF
TRBJ2-7 TRBD2 TRBV7-7 NA TGTGCTAGCAGCTTTGGCGCGGGAGGCTCCTACGAGCAGTACTTC CASSFGAGGSYEQYF
TRBJ1-1 NA TRBV30 NA TGTGCCTGGAGTTCACTCCTGAACACTGAAGCTTTCTTT CAWSSLLNTEAFF